This T cell receptor beta chain emerged from a study of blood T cell repertoires in COVID-19. In its sample, this clone was seen once. Only in-frame clones appear in the TCRdb table, and some are missing; sequencing was by immunoSEQ multiplex PCR. The sample holds around 110,000 clones; 82% are singletons and the top ten take roughly 4.3%. The clonotype was recovered from a woman in her sixties or seventies with acute or convalescent COVID-19. Material for sequencing was peripheral blood.

The CDR3 DNA reads TGTGCCAGCAGCCAGCCGGGACAGGGGTTGAACACTGAAGCTTTCTTT. Its translation is CASSQPGQGLNTEAFF. The V gene is TRBV14, the J gene TRBJ1-1; 10 positions agree with TRBD1. The CDR3 is made up of 16 amino acids. CDR1 is SGHDN and CDR2 is FVKESK in the germline V gene. V shed 3 bases, J shed 0 bases, and the junction held 4 bases outside the gene matches.